This T cell receptor beta chain was identified during a study of CD8 T cells in ankylosing spondylitis. The CDR3 consists of 15 residues. CDR1 is MNHEY, CDR2 SMNVEV, per germline (reference sequence). Trimming removed 3 bases at V and 2 bases at J, with 14 bases between. TCRdb itself ran the 5' RACE reads through MiXCR, one entry per CDR3 protein. The sample carries some 400,000 distinct CDR3 sequences, 20% to 25% recorded once. This clonotype was seen a few times. Its antigen is as yet unknown. Study-level points and caveats: The clones that were linked to disease were reported to be significantly enriched in matched synovial fluid samples from ankylosing spondylitis patients. A motif of eight highly homologous TCR beta variants was seen as apparently characteristic of ankylosing spondylitis blood.

This chain uses TRBV27 with TRBJ2-7, with D tentatively TRBD1 (6 bases). Material for sequencing was blood, either unsorted or a sorted T cell fraction (not recorded which). This sequence was found in a male donor with ankylosing spondylitis. CDR3 in DNA: TGTGCCAGCAGTTTCAAGGACGCAGGGGCCTACGAGCAGTACTTC. This gives the protein CASSFKDAGAYEQYF.